This T cell receptor beta chain was identified during a study of regulatory T cells in long-lasting Graves disease. iRepertoire HTBI primers and Arm-PCR of CDR3 regions built TCR beta libraries. TCRdb fed the multiplex PCR reads into MiXCR, producing one record per CDR3 protein. The data hold fewer than 500,000 distinct CDR3 sequences, with under 20% observed a single time. Regarding the study as a whole: With approximately 2,500 shared public clonotypes, persistent patients exceeded new patients, who shared just over 950.

This clonotype was counted at least ten times. Its antigen is not known. V gave up 6 bases and J gave up 1 base, with 12 bases separating them. This CDR3 has 14 residues. Time point in this sample: newly diagnosed GD, antithyroid drugs for less than 3 months. From PBMCs, RNA was extracted and then used to make the TCR library. These data also featured in a second study, about T cells in Graves' hyperthyroidism and ophthalmopathy.

The V call is TRBV12-3 or TRBV12-4, the J call TRBJ1-2, with D uncertain. This TCR was sampled from a middle-aged man with Graves disease. The sample here was peripheral blood mononuclear cells (PBMCs), taken at new diagnosis, from a patient treated with antithyroid drugs. This CDR3 is CASSPTELNYGYTF. The CDR3 nucleotides read TGTGCCAGCAGCCCGACTGAACTTAACTATGGCTACACCTTC.